There are a few counts of the clone carrying this TCR beta chain. Original analysis: Reference gene primer amplification in the assay estimated nucleated cell counts. Produced via immunoSEQ multiplex PCR; TCRdb's table is partial and in-frame only. The DNA was the basis for D and trimming; V, J and clone size are from that table. This sample has roughly 300,000 clones, with around 84% found just once. This sample is drawn from a study of blood T cell repertoires in COVID-19. The V and J ends lost 3 bases and 1 base, in that order; junction bases with no gene match: 0. The CDR3 runs to 14 residues. Germline V gives CDR1 LNHNV, CDR2 YYDKDF (reference sequence). Those enrolled, adults aged roughly 18 to 89 years, came from about two dozen US areas. Participants had their cohort set by participant-reported clinical history.

Sequencing input: PBMCs or T cells enriched from blood (not recorded which). The sequence came from a man aged 25 to 40 who had recovered from COVID-19. The chain is built from TRBV15 and TRBJ1-1; 9 nucleotides align to TRBD1. The CDR3: CATSRGQGNTEAFF. The CDR3 DNA is TGTGCCACCAGCAGGGGACAGGGGAACACTGAAGCTTTCTTT.